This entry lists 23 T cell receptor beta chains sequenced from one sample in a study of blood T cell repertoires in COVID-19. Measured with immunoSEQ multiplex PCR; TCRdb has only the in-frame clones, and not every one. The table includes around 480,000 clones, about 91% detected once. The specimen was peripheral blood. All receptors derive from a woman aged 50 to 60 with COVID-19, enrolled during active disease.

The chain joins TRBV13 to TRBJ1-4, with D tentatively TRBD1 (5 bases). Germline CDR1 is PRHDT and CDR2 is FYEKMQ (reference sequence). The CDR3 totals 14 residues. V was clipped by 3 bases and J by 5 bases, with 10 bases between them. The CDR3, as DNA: TGTGCCAGCAGCTTCGGGACTAACAATGAAAAACTGTTTTTT. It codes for CASSFGTNNEKLFF. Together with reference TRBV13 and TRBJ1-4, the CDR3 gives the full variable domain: AAGVIQSPRHLIKEKRETATLKCYPIPRHDTVYWYQQGPGQDPQFLISFYEKMQSDKGSIPDRFSAQQFSDYHSELNMSSLELGDSALYFCASSFGTNNEKLFFGSGTQLSVL.

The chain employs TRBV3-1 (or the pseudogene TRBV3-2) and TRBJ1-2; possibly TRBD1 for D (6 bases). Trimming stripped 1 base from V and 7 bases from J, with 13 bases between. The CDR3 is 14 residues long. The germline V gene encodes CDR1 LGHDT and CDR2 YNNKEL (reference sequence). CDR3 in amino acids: CASSQAAGASGYTF. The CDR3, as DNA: TGTGCCAGCAGCCAAGCAGCAGGGGCCAGTGGCTACACCTTC.

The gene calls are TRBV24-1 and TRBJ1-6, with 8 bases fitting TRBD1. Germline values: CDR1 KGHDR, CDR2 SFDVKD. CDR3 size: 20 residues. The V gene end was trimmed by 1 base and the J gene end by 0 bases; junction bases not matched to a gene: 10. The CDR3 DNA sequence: TGTGCCACCAGTGATTTCGCACGGGGACAGGCCAGCTCCTATAATTCACCCCTCCACTTT. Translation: CATSDFARGQASSYNSPLHF.

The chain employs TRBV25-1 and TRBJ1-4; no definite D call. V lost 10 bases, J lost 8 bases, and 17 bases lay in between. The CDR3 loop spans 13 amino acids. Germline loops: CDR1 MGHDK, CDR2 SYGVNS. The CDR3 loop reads CATHSGGREKLFF. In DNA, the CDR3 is TGTGCCACCCACTCAGGAGGGAGGGAAAAACTGTTTTTT.

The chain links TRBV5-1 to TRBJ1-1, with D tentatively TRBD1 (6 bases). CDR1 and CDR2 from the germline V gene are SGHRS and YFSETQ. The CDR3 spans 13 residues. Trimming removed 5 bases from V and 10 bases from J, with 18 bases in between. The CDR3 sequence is CASSPTGVRTAFF. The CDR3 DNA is TGCGCCAGCAGTCCGACAGGCGTCCGTACAGCTTTCTTT.

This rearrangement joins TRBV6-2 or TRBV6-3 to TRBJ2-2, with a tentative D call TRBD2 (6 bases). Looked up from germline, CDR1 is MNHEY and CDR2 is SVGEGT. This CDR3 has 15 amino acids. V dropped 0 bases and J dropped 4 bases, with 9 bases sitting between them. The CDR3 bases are TGTGCCAGCAGTTACTCACTAGCTCCCACCGGGGAGCTGTTTTTT. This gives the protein CASSYSLAPTGELFF.

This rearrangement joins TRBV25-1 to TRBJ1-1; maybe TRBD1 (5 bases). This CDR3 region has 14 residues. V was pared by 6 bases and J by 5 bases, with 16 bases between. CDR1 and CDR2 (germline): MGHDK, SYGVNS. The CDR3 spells CASRPSGTRTEAFF. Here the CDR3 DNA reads TGTGCCAGCAGACCCTCAGGGACTAGAACTGAAGCTTTCTTT.

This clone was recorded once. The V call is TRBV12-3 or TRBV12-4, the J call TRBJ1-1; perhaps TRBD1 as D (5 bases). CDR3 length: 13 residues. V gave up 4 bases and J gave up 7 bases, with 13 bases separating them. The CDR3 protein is CASSSRGAGEAFF. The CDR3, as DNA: TGTGCCAGCAGTTCTAGGGGAGCGGGTGAAGCTTTCTTT.

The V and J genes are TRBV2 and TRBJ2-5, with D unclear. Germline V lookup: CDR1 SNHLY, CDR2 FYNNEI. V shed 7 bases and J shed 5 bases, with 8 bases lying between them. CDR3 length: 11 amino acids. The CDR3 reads CASTRQETQYF. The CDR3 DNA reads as TGTGCCAGCACTAGGCAGGAGACCCAGTACTTC.

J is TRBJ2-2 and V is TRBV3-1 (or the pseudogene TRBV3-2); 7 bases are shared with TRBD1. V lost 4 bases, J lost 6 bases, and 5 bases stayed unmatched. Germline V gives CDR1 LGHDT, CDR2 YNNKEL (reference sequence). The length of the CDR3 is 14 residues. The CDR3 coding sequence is TGTGCCAGCAGCCCCCTAGGGGGCCCCGGGGAGCTGTTTTTT. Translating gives CASSPLGGPGELFF.

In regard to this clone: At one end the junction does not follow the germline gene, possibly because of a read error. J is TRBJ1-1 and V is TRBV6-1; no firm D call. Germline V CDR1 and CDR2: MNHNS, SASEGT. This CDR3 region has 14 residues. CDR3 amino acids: CASSEDRPNPPRLF. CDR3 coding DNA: TGTGCCAGCAGTGAAGACCGACCAAACCCACCGCGGCTCTTT.

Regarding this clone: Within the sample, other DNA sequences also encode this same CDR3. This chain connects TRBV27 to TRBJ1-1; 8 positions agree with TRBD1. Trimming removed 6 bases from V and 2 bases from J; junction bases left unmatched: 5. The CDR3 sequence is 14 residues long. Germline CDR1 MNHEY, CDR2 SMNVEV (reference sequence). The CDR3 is CASSPTGGNTEAFF. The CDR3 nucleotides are TGTGCCAGCAGCCCAACAGGGGGTAACACTGAAGCTTTCTTT.

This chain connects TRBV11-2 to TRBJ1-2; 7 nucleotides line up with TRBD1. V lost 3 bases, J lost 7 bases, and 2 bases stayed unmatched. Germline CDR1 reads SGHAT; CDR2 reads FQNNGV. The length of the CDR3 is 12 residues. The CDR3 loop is CASSFTGVGYTF. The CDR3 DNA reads TGTGCCAGCAGCTTTACAGGGGTTGGCTACACCTTC.

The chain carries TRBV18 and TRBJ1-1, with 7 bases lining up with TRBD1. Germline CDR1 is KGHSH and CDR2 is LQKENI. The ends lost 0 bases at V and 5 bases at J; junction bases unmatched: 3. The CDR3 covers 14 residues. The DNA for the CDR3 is TGTGCCAGCTCACCACCAAGGGGGCAGACTGAAGCTTTCTTT. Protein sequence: CASSPPRGQTEAFF.

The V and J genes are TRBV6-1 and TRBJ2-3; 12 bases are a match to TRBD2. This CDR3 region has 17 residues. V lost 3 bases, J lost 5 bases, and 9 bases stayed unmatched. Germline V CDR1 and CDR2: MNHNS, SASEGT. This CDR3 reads CASSEGLAGGPIDTQYF. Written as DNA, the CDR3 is TGTGCCAGCAGTGAGGGGCTAGCGGGGGGGCCGATAGATACGCAGTATTTT.

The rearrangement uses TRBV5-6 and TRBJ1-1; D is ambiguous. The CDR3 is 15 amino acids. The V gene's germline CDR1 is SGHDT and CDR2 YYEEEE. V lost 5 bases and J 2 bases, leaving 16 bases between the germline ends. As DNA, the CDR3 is TGTGCCAGCAGACGTGCGGTCGGAACTAACACTGAAGCTTTCTTT. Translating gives CASRRAVGTNTEAFF.

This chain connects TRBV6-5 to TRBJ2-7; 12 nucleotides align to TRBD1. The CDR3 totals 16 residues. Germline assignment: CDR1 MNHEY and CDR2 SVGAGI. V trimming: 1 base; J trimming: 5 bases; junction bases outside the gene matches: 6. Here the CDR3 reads CASSYLPGQGAHEQYF. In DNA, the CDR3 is TGTGCCAGCAGTTACTTACCGGGACAGGGGGCCCACGAGCAGTACTTC.

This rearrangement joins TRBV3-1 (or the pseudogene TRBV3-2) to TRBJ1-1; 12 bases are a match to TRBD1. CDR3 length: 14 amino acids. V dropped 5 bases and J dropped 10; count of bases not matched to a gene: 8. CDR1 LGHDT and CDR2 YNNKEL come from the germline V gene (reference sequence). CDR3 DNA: TGTGCCAGCAGCGATGGGACAGGGGGCGATCTAGCTTTCTTT. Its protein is CASSDGTGGDLAFF.

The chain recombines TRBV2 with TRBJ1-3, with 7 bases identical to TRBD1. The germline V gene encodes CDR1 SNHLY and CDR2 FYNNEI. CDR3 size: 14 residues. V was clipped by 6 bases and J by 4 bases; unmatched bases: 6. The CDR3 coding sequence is TGTGCCAGCAGATGGACAGGTAGAGGAAACACCATATATTTT. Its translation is CASRWTGRGNTIYF. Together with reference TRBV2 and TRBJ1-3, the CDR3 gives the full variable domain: EPEVTQTPSHQVTQMGQEVILRCVPISNHLYFYWYRQILGQKVEFLVSFYNNEISEKSEIFDDQFSVERPDGSNFTLKIRSTKLEDSAMYFCASRWTGRGNTIYFGEGSWLTVV.

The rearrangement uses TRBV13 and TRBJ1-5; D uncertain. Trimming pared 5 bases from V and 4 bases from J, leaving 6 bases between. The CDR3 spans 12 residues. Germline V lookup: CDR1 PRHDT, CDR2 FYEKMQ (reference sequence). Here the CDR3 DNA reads TGTGCCAGCAGCGCAGGAAATCAGCCCCAGCATTTT. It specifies CASSAGNQPQHF.

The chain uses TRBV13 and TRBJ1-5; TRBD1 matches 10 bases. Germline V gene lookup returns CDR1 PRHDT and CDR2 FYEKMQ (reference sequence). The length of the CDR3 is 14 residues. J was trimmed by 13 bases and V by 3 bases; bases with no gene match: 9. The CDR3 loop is CASSLGQGPSLQHF. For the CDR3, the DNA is TGTGCCAGCAGCTTGGGACAGGGGCCTTCGTTACAGCATTTT.

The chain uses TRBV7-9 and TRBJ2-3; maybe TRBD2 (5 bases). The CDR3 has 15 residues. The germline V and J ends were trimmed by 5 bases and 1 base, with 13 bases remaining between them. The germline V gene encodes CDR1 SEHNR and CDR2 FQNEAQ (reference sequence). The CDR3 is CASSPSSVGTDTQYF. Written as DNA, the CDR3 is TGTGCCAGCAGCCCTAGCTCGGTAGGCACAGATACGCAGTATTTT. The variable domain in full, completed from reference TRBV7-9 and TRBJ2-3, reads DTGVSQNPRHKITKRGQNVTFRCDPISEHNRLYWYRQTLGQGPEFLTYFQNEAQLEKSRLLSDRFSAERPKGSFSTLEIQRTEQGDSAMYLCASSPSSVGTDTQYFGPGTRLTVL.

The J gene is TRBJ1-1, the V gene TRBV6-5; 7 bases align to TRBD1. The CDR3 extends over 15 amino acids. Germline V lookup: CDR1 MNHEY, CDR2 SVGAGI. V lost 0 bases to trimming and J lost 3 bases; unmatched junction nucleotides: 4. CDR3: CASSYSDREDTEAFF. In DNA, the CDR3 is TGTGCCAGCAGTTACTCCGACAGGGAGGACACTGAAGCTTTCTTT.